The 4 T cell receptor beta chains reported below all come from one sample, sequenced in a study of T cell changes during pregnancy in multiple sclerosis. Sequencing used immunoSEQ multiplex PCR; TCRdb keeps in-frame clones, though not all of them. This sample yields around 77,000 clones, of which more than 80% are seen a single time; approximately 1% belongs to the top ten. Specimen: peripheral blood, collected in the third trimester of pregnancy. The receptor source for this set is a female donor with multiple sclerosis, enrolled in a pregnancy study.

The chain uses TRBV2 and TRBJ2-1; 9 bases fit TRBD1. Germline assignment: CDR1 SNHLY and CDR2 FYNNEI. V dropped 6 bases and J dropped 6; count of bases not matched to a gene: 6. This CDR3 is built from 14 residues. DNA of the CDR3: TGTGCCAGCAGCCGAAGGACAGGGGTCAATGAGCAGTTCTTC. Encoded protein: CASSRRTGVNEQFF. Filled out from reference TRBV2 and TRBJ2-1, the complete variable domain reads EPEVTQTPSHQVTQMGQEVILRCVPISNHLYFYWYRQILGQKVEFLVSFYNNEISEKSEIFDDQFSVERPDGSNFTLKIRSTKLEDSAMYFCASSRRTGVNEQFFGPGTRLTVL.

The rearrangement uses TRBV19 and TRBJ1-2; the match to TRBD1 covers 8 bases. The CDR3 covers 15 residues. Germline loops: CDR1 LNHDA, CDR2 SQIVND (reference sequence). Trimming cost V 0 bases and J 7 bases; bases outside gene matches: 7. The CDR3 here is CASSIDRIQGVGYTF. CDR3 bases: TGTGCCAGTAGTATAGATCGGATACAGGGGGTTGGCTACACCTTC.

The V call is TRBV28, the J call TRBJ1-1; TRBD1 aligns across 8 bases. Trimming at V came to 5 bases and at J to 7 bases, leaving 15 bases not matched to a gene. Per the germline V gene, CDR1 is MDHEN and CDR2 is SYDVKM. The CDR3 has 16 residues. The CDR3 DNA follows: TGTGCCAGCAGTCCCGAACCGCAGGGGGCGCAGAGTGAAGCTTTCTTT. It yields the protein CASSPEPQGAQSEAFF.

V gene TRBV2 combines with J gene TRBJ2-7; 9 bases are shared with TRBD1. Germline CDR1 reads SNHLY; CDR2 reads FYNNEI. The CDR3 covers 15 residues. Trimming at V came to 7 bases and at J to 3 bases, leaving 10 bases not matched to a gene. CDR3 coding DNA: TGTGCCAGCACCCCGGGACAGGGAATGTACTACGAGCAGTACTTC. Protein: CASTPGQGMYYEQYF.